The entry that follows covers one TCR beta chain sequence. The V and J ends lost 8 bases and 11 bases respectively, with 27 bases between them. CDR3 length: 15 residues. Per germline, CDR1 KGHSH and CDR2 LQKENI. This sample stems from a study of blood T cell repertoires in COVID-19. Study-wide background: Specimens from acute and convalescent COVID-19 originated in the United States, Italy and Spain. PBMCs, B-cell-depleted T cells, or T cells provided the cDNA or gDNA that made up the material.

As handled by the study authors: Amplification of reference gene primers was used by the study to estimate nucleated cell counts. Some clones are missing from TCRdb's copy, which holds only in-frame ones; the method was immunoSEQ multiplex PCR. That table furnishes V, J and clone size, whereas the DNA furnished D and trimming. The sample lists under 250,000 clones, 92% occurring once. V usage is TRBV18 and J usage is TRBJ1-1, with TRBD1 as a possible D gene (6 bases). The sample taken for sequencing was peripheral blood. This TCR came from a man younger than 40 with acute or convalescent COVID-19. The CDR3, as DNA: TGTGCCAGCGCGCAACAGGCCGAGGGACACAGGGCGGCTTTCTTT. Protein: CASAQQAEGHRAAFF.